This TCR beta chain was obtained from a study of control samples from healthy donors and cancer patients. Sequencing was performed with immunoSEQ multiplex PCR; in TCRdb, only in-frame clones are kept and a portion is missing. The table has more than 150,000 clones, roughly 93% seen once; the top ten hold 2% to 2.5%. The CDR3 contains 16 residues. V was clipped by 0 bases and J by 8 bases, with 16 bases between them. Germline assignment: CDR1 MNHEY and CDR2 SVGEGT. The sequence was obtained from a man aged 50-59 years in good health. Material: blood. The chain recombines TRBV6-2 or TRBV6-3 with TRBJ1-4; no reliable D call. As DNA, the CDR3 is TGTGCCAGCAGTTACTCCCGCAGAGGAAGTGGCGAAAAACTGTTTTTT. Amino acid sequence: CASSYSRRGSGEKLFF.